The rows below give T cell receptor beta chains drawn from one sample of a study of T cells after yellow fever vaccination. TCRdb fed the 5' RACE reads into MiXCR, producing one record per CDR3 protein. The sample carries some 240,000 distinct CDR3 sequences, roughly 4% recorded once. The material was PBMCs, obtained 15 days after the yellow fever booster vaccination. These receptors all come from a man aged 18 to 29 who received the YFV17D yellow fever vaccine. Each CDR3 is given with its conserved first and last residue. A D gene is named only where the DNA matches it firmly. The size of a clone is reported for some rows only, either as once, few or many, or as a class for expanded clones.

size	V	J	D	DNA	CDR3
many	TRBV7-2	TRBJ1-1	.	TGTGCCAGCAGCTGGGGACAACTGAACACTGAAGCTTTCTTT	CASSWGQLNTEAFF
many	TRBV7-2	TRBJ1-2	TRBD1	TGTGCCAGCAGACCCGGGACAGCACCTTTCTATGGCTACACCTTC	CASRPGTAPFYGYTF
few	TRBV7-2	TRBJ1-4	.	TGTGCCAGCAGCTTAGGTGGGGCGCCCAATGAAAAACTGTTTTTT	CASSLGGAPNEKLFF
many	TRBV12-3/TRBV12-4	TRBJ1-5	TRBD1	TGTGCCAGCAGTCCGGACAGGTGGGACAATCAGCCCCAGCATTTT	CASSPDRWDNQPQHF
many	TRBV7-2	TRBJ2-1	TRBD1	TGTGCCAGCGTTGGTAGGGGGCGAGATTCCTACAATGAGCAGTTCTTC	CASVGRGRDSYNEQFF
many	TRBV5-1	TRBJ2-7	TRBD2	TGCGCCAGCAGCTTAGCGGGGGGGCTCTCCGGGCAGTACTTC	CASSLAGGLSGQYF
many	TRBV29-1	TRBJ2-3	TRBD1	TGCAGCGCCAAGGCTGTGGACAGGGGCCCAGATACGCAGTATTTT	CSAKAVDRGPDTQYF
many	TRBV6-5	TRBJ2-5	TRBD2	TGTGCCAGCAGTGCCTGGACTAGCGGAACAGAGACCCAGTACTTC	CASSAWTSGTETQYF
few	TRBV5-5	TRBJ2-5	.	TGTGCCAGCAGGTATCGATGGGGGGACAATCAAGAGACCCAGTACTTC	CASRYRWGDNQETQYF
many	TRBV7-9	TRBJ2-2	.	TGTGCCAGCAGCGGGATGGAATTCACCGGGGAGCTGTTTTTT	CASSGMEFTGELFF
many	TRBV7-2	TRBJ1-1	.	TGTGCCAGCAGCTTATTACGGGGAGGGAACACTGAAGCTTTCTTT	CASSLLRGGNTEAFF
many	TRBV2	TRBJ1-6	TRBD1	TGTGCCAGCAGTAACCGGGACAGGGGAGGGTCACCCCTCCACTTT	CASSNRDRGGSPLHF
many	TRBV4-2	TRBJ2-1	TRBD2	TGTGCCAGCAGCCAAAGACTAGCGGGGGCCTACAATGAGCAGTTCTTC	CASSQRLAGAYNEQFF
many	TRBV7-3	TRBJ2-3	.	TGTGCCAGCTCCCTCAGCGGTGTTACAGATACGCAGTATTTT	CASSLSGVTDTQYF
many	TRBV6-5	TRBJ1-2	.	TGTGCCAGCAGACCCGACCTTACTTATGGCTACACCTTC	CASRPDLTYGYTF
many	TRBV7-2	TRBJ2-3	.	TGTGCCAGCAGCTTAGCCATCAAAGATACGCAGTATTTT	CASSLAIKDTQYF
many	TRBV19	TRBJ2-1	.	TGTGCCAGTAGTATTAGGGTAGGCAACGATGAGCAGTTCTTC	CASSIRVGNDEQFF
.	TRBV11-2	TRBJ2-3	TRBD1	TGTGCCAGCAGAAATCAGGGGGCGCTCAGCACAGATACGCAGTATTTT	CASRNQGALSTDTQYF
many	TRBV6-6	TRBJ2-1	.	TGTGCCAGCAAGTCAGGGGGGAGTTACAATGAGCAGTTCTTC	CASKSGGSYNEQFF
many	TRBV4-2	TRBJ1-5	.	TGTGCCAGCAGCCAAGAGGATAGGAGTTATCAGCCCCAGCATTTT	CASSQEDRSYQPQHF
many	TRBV7-9	TRBJ1-5	.	TGTGCCAGCAGCCATGACGGGGGCAATCAGCCCCAGCATTTT	CASSHDGGNQPQHF
many	TRBV6-6	TRBJ2-1	TRBD2	TGTGCCAGCAGCCCGTGGGGGGGTTACAATGAGCAGTTCTTC	CASSPWGGYNEQFF
many	TRBV5-1	TRBJ2-7	.	TGCGCCAGCAGCTTGAATGGTCTTGGAAACGAGCAGTACTTC	CASSLNGLGNEQYF
many	TRBV7-2	TRBJ1-2	TRBD1	TGTGCCAGCAGCTTAGGACGGGACAGGGGTGCTGGCTACACCTTC	CASSLGRDRGAGYTF
many	TRBV10-3	TRBJ2-2	TRBD2	TGTGCCATCCGCTCCGGGACTAGCCCCGGGGAGCTGTTTTTT	CAIRSGTSPGELFF
many	TRBV15	TRBJ1-1	.	TGTGCCACCAGCCCCCGGGGCCACACTGAAGCTTTCTTT	CATSPRGHTEAFF
.	TRBV20-1	TRBJ1-5	TRBD1	TGCAGTGCTAGGACAGGGGGCCGCAATCAGCCCCAGCATTTT	CSARTGGRNQPQHF
many	TRBV28	TRBJ1-1	TRBD1	TGTGCCAGCAGTTTAGGGGACAGATTGAACACTGAAGCTTTCTTT	CASSLGDRLNTEAFF
many	TRBV20-1	TRBJ2-7	.	TGCAGTGCTAAAGCCAGGATAAGCCCATTGAGCAACGAGCAGTACTTC	CSAKARISPLSNEQYF
many	TRBV20-1	TRBJ2-3	.	TGCAGTGCTAGGGTTGTAGTCCCAGATACGCAGTATTTT	CSARVVVPDTQYF
many	TRBV28	TRBJ1-2	TRBD1	TGTGCCAGCAGCAGACAGGGCTGGGGCTACACCTTC	CASSRQGWGYTF
few	TRBV7-8	TRBJ2-3	.	TGTGCCAGCAGCCCAGAAGGTCGGGATACGCAGTATTTT	CASSPEGRDTQYF
many	TRBV6-5	TRBJ2-3	.	TGTGCCAGCAGTTACTTCGGCAGAGTCACAGATACGCAGTATTTT	CASSYFGRVTDTQYF
few	TRBV12-3/TRBV12-4	TRBJ2-3	TRBD2	TGTGCCAGCATCTTCTTGGGGGGAATCGCGGGGGGGACGCAGTATTTT	CASIFLGGIAGGTQYF
many	TRBV5-1	TRBJ1-2	.	TGCGCCAGCAGCCCGCAGGTTTCTAACTATGGCTACACCTTC	CASSPQVSNYGYTF
many	TRBV3-1	TRBJ1-1	.	TGTGCCAGCAGCCTAAGTTGGGGGGGGAACACTGAAGCTTTCTTT	CASSLSWGGNTEAFF
.	TRBV7-2	TRBJ1-1	.	TGTGCCAGCAGCTCATACAGGAACACTGAAGCTTTCTTT	CASSSYRNTEAFF
many	TRBV18	TRBJ1-5	.	TGTGCCAGCTCTTTCGGACAGAGCAATCAGCCCCAGCATTTT	CASSFGQSNQPQHF
few	TRBV3-1	TRBJ2-5	.	TGTGCCAGCAGCCAGGGGGAAAAAGAGACCCAGTACTTC	CASSQGEKETQYF
many	TRBV6-2/TRBV6-3	TRBJ2-3	.	TGTGCCAGCAGTTACAACCTGGGACCTCTTACGCAGTATTTT	CASSYNLGPLTQYF
many	TRBV7-8	TRBJ2-7	.	TGTGCCAGCAGACTAACCCGGTGGGGTCCCACCTACGAGCAGTACTTC	CASRLTRWGPTYEQYF
many	TRBV5-6	TRBJ2-3	TRBD2	TGTGCCAGCAGCCCTTGGACTAGCGGGGGGGTTACTAGCACAGATACGCAGTATTTT	CASSPWTSGGVTSTDTQYF
many	TRBV15	TRBJ2-3	.	TGTGCCACCAGCAGAGAAGGGTCCCGGGGGTATACGCAGTATTTT	CATSREGSRGYTQYF
few	TRBV10-2	TRBJ1-6	.	TGCGCCAGCAGTGAGTCCCGACAGGCCCTTAATTCACCCCTCCACTTT	CASSESRQALNSPLHF
many	TRBV19	TRBJ1-1	TRBD1	TGTGCCAGTAGTATCGGGACAGGGGTGATCACTGAAGCTTTCTTT	CASSIGTGVITEAFF
many	TRBV15	TRBJ1-4	.	TGTGCCACCAGCAGAGGCGGACCGAATGAAAAACTGTTTTTT	CATSRGGPNEKLFF
many	TRBV7-2	TRBJ2-2	.	TGTGCCAGCACCCCAAGCGCCAGGCCCGGGGAGCTGTTTTTT	CASTPSARPGELFF